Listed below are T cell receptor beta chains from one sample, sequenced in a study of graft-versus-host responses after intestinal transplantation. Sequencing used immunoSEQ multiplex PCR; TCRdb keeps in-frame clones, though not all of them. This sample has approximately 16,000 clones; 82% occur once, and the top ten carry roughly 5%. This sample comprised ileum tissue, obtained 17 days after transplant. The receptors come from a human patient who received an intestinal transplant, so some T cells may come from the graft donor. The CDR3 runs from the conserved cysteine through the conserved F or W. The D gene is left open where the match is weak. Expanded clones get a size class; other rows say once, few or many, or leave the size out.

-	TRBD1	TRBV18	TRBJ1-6	CASSPLGTVHGRALHF	TGTGCCAGCTCACCGCTGGGGACAGTCCATGGTAGGGCCCTCCACTTT
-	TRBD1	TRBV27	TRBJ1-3	CASKRKGTGGNTIYF	TGTGCCAGCAAAAGAAAGGGGACAGGGGGAAACACCATATATTTT
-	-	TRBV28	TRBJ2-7	CASIKGGGHEQYF	TGTGCCAGCATAAAAGGAGGGGGCCACGAGCAGTACTTC
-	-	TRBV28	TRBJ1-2	CASSFITPVEDGYTF	TGTGCCAGCAGTTTCATAACCCCAGTTGAGGATGGCTACACCTTC
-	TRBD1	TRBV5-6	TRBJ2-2	CASSPPRGPAGELFF	TGTGCCAGCAGCCCCCCCAGGGGGCCAGCCGGGGAGCTGTTTTTT
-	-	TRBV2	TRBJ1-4	CASSVGGANEKLFF	TGTGCCAGCAGTGTTGGGGGGGCAAATGAAAAACTGTTTTTT
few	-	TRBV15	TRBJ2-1	CATSAGASYNEQFF	TGTGCCACCTCCGCGGGGGCCTCCTACAATGAGCAGTTCTTC
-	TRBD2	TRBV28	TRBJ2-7	CASSLRLAGTSYEQYF	TGTGCCAGCAGTTTACGTTTAGCGGGCACTTCCTACGAGCAGTACTTC
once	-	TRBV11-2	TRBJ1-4	CASRTDVPWEKLFF	TGTGCCAGCAGAACCGACGTGCCCTGGGAAAAACTGTTTTTT
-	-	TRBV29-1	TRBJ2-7	CSGRVLGEQYF	TGCAGCGGCAGGGTATTGGGTGAGCAGTACTTC
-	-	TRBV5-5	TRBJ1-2	CASSPPFTF	TGTGCCAGCAGCCCTCCCTTTACCTTC
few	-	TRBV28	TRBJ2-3	CAGGGTGSTDTQYF	TGTGCCGGAGGGGGTACGGGTAGCACAGATACGCAGTATTTT
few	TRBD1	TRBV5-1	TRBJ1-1	CASSIDRVLNTEAFF	TGCGCCAGCAGCATAGACAGGGTCTTGAACACTGAAGCTTTCTTT
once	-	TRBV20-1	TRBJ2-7	CSAQETYEQYF	TGCAGTGCTCAGGAAACCTACGAGCAGTACTTC
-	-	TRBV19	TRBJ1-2	CASQREGNYGYTF	TGTGCCAGCCAAAGAGAAGGGAACTATGGCTACACCTTC
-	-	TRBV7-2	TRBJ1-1	CASSLGTKNTEAFF	TGTGCCAGCAGCTTAGGGACAAAGAACACTGAAGCTTTCTTT
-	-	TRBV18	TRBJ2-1	CASSPSGVYNEQFF	TGTGCCAGCTCGCCCTCGGGGGTCTACAATGAGCAGTTCTTC
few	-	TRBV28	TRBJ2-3	CASSSSLLNTDTQYF	TGTGCCAGCAGTTCCTCACTTCTGAACACAGATACGCAGTATTTT
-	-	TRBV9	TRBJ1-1	CASTREGELNTEAFF	TGTGCCAGCACCCGGGAGGGGGAGCTGAACACTGAAGCTTTCTTT
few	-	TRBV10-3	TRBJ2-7	CAISESEVLTYF	TGTGCCATCAGTGAGTCGGAGGTACTGACGTACTTC
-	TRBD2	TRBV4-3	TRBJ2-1	CASSQVGLAAPDEQFF	TGCGCCAGCAGCCAAGTAGGACTAGCGGCTCCGGATGAGCAGTTCTTC
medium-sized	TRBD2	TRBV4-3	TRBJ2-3	CASSQAGTSNTQYF	TGCGCCAGCAGCCAAGCGGGGACTAGCAATACGCAGTATTTT
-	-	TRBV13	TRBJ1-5	CASSLGESNQPQHF	TGTGCCAGCAGCTTAGGGGAGAGCAATCAGCCCCAGCATTTT
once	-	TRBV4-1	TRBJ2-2	CASSQGYNRAGELFF	TGCGCCAGCAGCCAGGGCTATAACAGGGCCGGGGAGCTGTTTTTT
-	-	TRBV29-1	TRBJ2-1	CSGERLAYNEQFF	TGCAGCGGGGAGCGGCTAGCCTACAATGAGCAGTTCTTC
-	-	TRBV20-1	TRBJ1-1	CSADTGAEAFF	TGCAGTGCCGATACCGGGGCTGAAGCTTTCTTT
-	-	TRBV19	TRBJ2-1	CASSIRTGNEQFF	TGTGCCAGTAGTATCCGGACCGGCAATGAGCAGTTCTTC
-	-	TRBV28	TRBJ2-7	CASITGTASSYEQYF	TGTGCCAGCATAACCGGGACCGCGAGCTCCTACGAGCAGTACTTC